This TCR beta chain was found in a study of a mutant IDH1 vaccine in newly diagnosed glioma. Overall study context: Across weeks 1, 3, 5, 7, 11, 15, 19 and 23, patients received a vaccination each time, eight in all. Patients arrived already treated with radiotherapy, temozolomide, or both, most having had both.

General study points: Among all patients, vaccine-induced immune responses occurred in roughly 93%.

This table comes from immunoSEQ multiplex PCR, and its TCRdb copy is limited to in-frame clones, with some not included. The profile covers 50,000 to 70,000 clones, with around 80% appearing a single time and 6.5% to 9% taken by the ten largest. On this clone: Antigen unknown.

Time point here: week 23, last vaccination. Every vaccine dose comprised 300 ug of mutant IDH1 20-mer peptide plus topical imiquimod. Sequencing was performed on PBMCs, taken from a glioma patient whose treatment included an IDH1 peptide vaccine. The TCR comes from a woman in her 40s with glioma. Some clones in this sample may be carry-over from other donors' samples.

For the CDR3, the DNA is TGTGCCAGCAGCTTAGCCCAGTCCTTCTACGAGCAGTACTTC. Protein product: CASSLAQSFYEQYF. The chain employs TRBV7-9 and TRBJ2-7; D gene ambiguous. CDR1 and CDR2 from the germline V gene are SEHNR and FQNEAQ (reference sequence). V lost 0 bases and J lost 3, with 9 bases in between. The CDR3 runs 14 residues.